These 3 T cell receptor beta chains were sequenced from one sample in a study of T cell responses to AZD1222 COVID-19 vaccine. The assay was immunoSEQ multiplex PCR, and TCRdb's table has in-frame clones only and misses some. The sample lists about 85,000 clones; around 84% were seen once. The specimen comprised peripheral blood, sampled 28 days after the second AZD1222 dose. These receptors originate from an adult who received the AZD1222 COVID-19 vaccine.

The sample holds one count of this clone. The chain employs TRBV13 and TRBJ2-7; 7 bases are a match to TRBD2. The CDR3 runs to 15 residues. CDR1 and CDR2 (germline): PRHDT, FYEKMQ (reference sequence). V dropped 5 bases and J dropped 0; count of bases not matched to a gene: 7. CDR3 nucleotide sequence: TGTGCCAGCAGCCCCCGATTAGCGGGCTCCTACGAGCAGTACTTC. Translating it yields CASSPRLAGSYEQYF.

This clone was detected once. This sequence joins TRBV4-2 and TRBJ1-6, with no clear D. Trimming left V 0 bases short and J 9 bases short, with 15 bases between. CDR3 length: 16 residues. CDR1 and CDR2 (germline): LGHNA, YNFKEQ. DNA of the CDR3: TGTGCCAGCAGCCAAGACCCGGTTTTGGGGAGTTCACCCCTCCACTTT. Translated, it gives CASSQDPVLGSSPLHF.

This clone appeared once. The chain recombines TRBV19 with TRBJ2-1, with D unresolved. The CDR3 sequence is 14 residues long. V gave up 5 bases and J gave up 4 bases, with 12 bases separating them. Germline values: CDR1 LNHDA, CDR2 SQIVND (reference sequence). The CDR3 loop reads CASSSHDGYNEQFF. The CDR3 region has the DNA TGTGCCAGTAGTTCCCACGACGGTTACAATGAGCAGTTCTTC.